The 3 T cell receptor beta chains below come from one sample, sequenced in a study of technical replicates of blood from a handful of donors. The method was immunoSEQ multiplex PCR; TCRdb's version includes in-frame clones alone and lacks a portion of them. Of more than 55,000 clones listed, roughly nine tenths are singletons. Input material: T cells isolated from PBMCs. These TCRs come from a human donor in good health.

The V and J genes are TRBV13 and TRBJ2-7, with TRBD1 identical over 7 bases. The CDR3 is made up of 15 amino acids. V shed 3 bases and J 0 bases; nucleotides not matched to a gene: 5. Germline assignment: CDR1 PRHDT and CDR2 FYEKMQ (reference sequence). CDR3 region: CASSFRQGNSYEQYF. The CDR3 DNA reads TGTGCCAGCAGCTTTAGACAGGGAAACTCCTACGAGCAGTACTTC.

This chain uses TRBV15 with TRBJ2-1, with TRBD2 matching over 7 bases. The CDR3 is 13 amino acids. CDR1 LNHNV and CDR2 YYDKDF come from the germline V gene (reference sequence). V dropped 9 bases and J dropped 7; count of bases not matched to a gene: 9. The CDR3 loop reads CATTREGWNEQFF. CDR3 nucleotide sequence: TGTGCCACAACGAGGGAGGGTTGGAATGAGCAGTTCTTC.

This chain uses TRBV28 with TRBJ2-2; no definite D call. Germline values: CDR1 MDHEN, CDR2 SYDVKM. The CDR3 spans 13 residues. Trimming removed 5 bases from V and 6 bases from J, with 10 bases in between. This CDR3 reads CASSALIAGELFF. CDR3 sequence (DNA): TGTGCCAGCAGTGCCCTGATAGCCGGGGAGCTGTTTTTT.